The 17 T cell receptor beta chains given below trace back to one sample, sequenced in a study of T cells in Graves' hyperthyroidism and ophthalmopathy. Amplified regions were TCR beta CDR3 sequences from RNA transcripts. HTBI primers were the set used in a first-round RT-PCR of the TCR CDR3. TCRdb reanalysed the multiplex PCR reads using MiXCR and keeps one entry per CDR3 protein. The sample records about 740,000 distinct CDR3 sequences, approximately 14% being singletons. What was sequenced was blood. The receptors come from a woman aged 18-35 years with Graves' hyperthyroidism.

This clonotype was detected ten times or more. V is TRBV6-1 and J is TRBJ2-1; 8 nucleotides line up with TRBD1. CDR3 length equals 15 residues. V was clipped by 3 bases and J by 7 bases; unmatched bases: 8. Germline lookup yields CDR1 MNHNS and CDR2 SASEGT. The CDR3 DNA reads TGTGCCAGCAGTGAGGAGACAGGGGCGCGGAATGAGCAGTTCTTC. This encodes CASSEETGARNEQFF.

This clonotype has more than one count but fewer than ten. V gene TRBV7-2 combines with J gene TRBJ2-1, with 11 bases fitting TRBD2. J lost 7 bases, V lost 5 bases, and 7 bases had no gene match. The CDR3 sequence is 15 residues long. Germline V gene data show CDR1 as SGHTA and CDR2 as FQGNSA. CDR3 sequence (DNA): TGTGCCAGCAGCCTCCAGACTAGCGGGGTTAATGAGCAGTTCTTC. This codes for CASSLQTSGVNEQFF.

The chain is built from TRBV19 and TRBJ2-7; D not certain. The CDR3 runs to 15 residues. V was clipped by 3 bases and J by 1 base, with 13 bases between them. Per germline, CDR1 LNHDA and CDR2 SQIVND (reference sequence). The CDR3 sequence is CASSMADATSYEQYF. The CDR3 DNA is TGTGCCAGTAGTATGGCGGACGCTACTTCCTACGAGCAGTACTTC.

At least ten counts were recorded for this clonotype. The DNA for the CDR3 is TGTGCCAGCAGTTTGTTAGCGGTGGGAGGAGATACGCAGTATTTT. The encoded protein is CASSLLAVGGDTQYF. J is TRBJ2-3 and V is TRBV28; tentatively, D is TRBD2 (6 bases). The CDR3 covers 15 residues. Between the trimmed V and J ends, which lost 3 bases and 5 bases, there was a span of 15 bases. CDR1 and CDR2 (germline): MDHEN, SYDVKM.

In its sample, this clonotype was seen many times. This chain connects TRBV28 to TRBJ2-3; D gene unclear. The V gene's germline CDR1 is MDHEN and CDR2 SYDVKM. The CDR3 is 15 amino acids. The V end lost 6 bases, the J end lost 2 bases, and 15 bases lay between the germline ends. The CDR3 coding sequence is TGTGCCAGCAGCCTACCCCCCTCCCTCACAGATACGCAGTATTTT. Translated: CASSLPPSLTDTQYF.

Only a few counts were recorded for this clonotype. The chain is built from TRBV11-2 and TRBJ1-5; D gene ambiguous. Germline CDR1 is SGHAT and CDR2 is FQNNGV. The CDR3 has 13 amino acids. V lost 0 bases, J lost 5 bases, and 5 bases lay in between. CDR3 DNA: TGTGCCAGCAGCTTAGACGCGGATCAGCCCCAGCATTTT. Protein product: CASSLDADQPQHF.

The chain is built from TRBV6-1 and TRBJ1-6; possibly TRBD1 for D (6 bases). Germline loops: CDR1 MNHNS, CDR2 SASEGT. V was trimmed by 8 bases and J by 7 bases, leaving 18 bases between them. This CDR3 contains 15 residues. CDR3 DNA sequence: TGTGCCAGCTCCCAGGGGACTCCGGGGAATTCACCCCTCCACTTT. It is translated as CASSQGTPGNSPLHF.

Turning to this clonotype: This may arise from a read error, as a much more abundant clone is one base away. V gene TRBV2 combines with J gene TRBJ2-7; 12 bases agree with TRBD2. CDR3 length equals 14 residues. V lost 6 bases to trimming and J lost 4 bases; unmatched junction nucleotides: 4. The germline gives CDR1 SNHLY, CDR2 FYNNEI. CDR3 nucleotides: TGTGCCAGCAGGGAGACTAGCGGGAGTTACGAGCAGTACTTC. Translation gives CASRETSGSYEQYF. The full variable domain, rest sourced from reference TRBV2 and TRBJ2-7, is EPEVTQTPSHQVTQMGQEVILRCVPISNHLYFYWYRQILGQKVEFLVSFYNNEISEKSEIFDDQFSVERPDGSNFTLKIRSTKLEDSAMYFCASRETSGSYEQYFGPGTRLTVT.

CDR3: CAISEPLRETQYF. DNA for the CDR3: TGTGCCATCAGTGAACCGCTAAGAGAGACCCAGTACTTC. This chain joins TRBV10-3 and TRBJ2-5, with D hard to call. Between the trimmed V and J ends, which lost 3 bases and 4 bases, there was a span of 9 bases. The CDR3 has 13 residues. Looked up from germline, CDR1 is ENHRY and CDR2 is SYGVKD.

The chain uses TRBV28 and TRBJ1-1; D remains unclear. This CDR3 is built from 14 residues. The ends were cut back, 7 bases at V and 0 bases at J, with 12 bases in the middle. Germline V gene sequence: CDR1 MDHEN, CDR2 SYDVKM. CDR3 DNA sequence: TGTGCCAGCAATCGGGGTTTCATGAACACTGAAGCTTTCTTT. This codes for CASNRGFMNTEAFF.

Of note for this clonotype: A clone one base away is much larger, so this may be a read error. CDR3 DNA sequence: TGTGCCAGCAGCTTCAGCCACTCCTACAATGGGCAGTTCTTC. Protein sequence: CASSFSHSYNGQFF. The rearrangement joins TRBV11-1 to TRBJ2-1; D ambiguous. CDR1 SGHAT and CDR2 FQDESV come from the germline V gene (reference sequence). This CDR3 is built from 14 residues.

The chain uses TRBV20-1 and TRBJ2-1, with D maybe TRBD2 (5 bases). Germline CDR1 reads DFQATT; CDR2 reads SNEGSKA (reference sequence). This CDR3 region has 14 residues. Trimming shortened V by 3 bases and J by 1 base, and 10 bases separated the two germline ends. CDR3 sequence reads: CSASVWESYNEQFF. CDR3 nucleotides: TGCAGTGCTAGCGTATGGGAGTCCTACAATGAGCAGTTCTTC.

In nucleotides, the CDR3 is TGTGCCAGCTCACCACCTTACAGCCGTCAAGAGACCCAGTACTTC. Its protein product is CASSPPYSRQETQYF. The chain carries TRBV18 and TRBJ2-5; D gene uncertain. Germline CDR1 and CDR2: KGHSH and LQKENI. With 0 bases removed from V and 2 bases from J, the gap between germline ends came to 10 bases. This CDR3 contains 15 residues.

Ten or more counts support this clonotype. The rearrangement uses TRBV28 and TRBJ2-1; 9 bases match TRBD1. The germline gives CDR1 MDHEN, CDR2 SYDVKM. The CDR3 has 13 residues. The V and J ends lost 8 bases and 7 bases, in that order; junction bases with no gene match: 6. CDR3 nucleotides: TGTGCCAGCCGGGACAGGGAATGGAATGAGCAGTTCTTC. As protein: CASRDREWNEQFF.

This chain links TRBV11-2 with TRBJ2-7; 8 bases line up with TRBD2. The CDR3 spans 14 residues. After removal of 1 base from V and 5 bases from J, the junction contained 4 bases not matched to a gene. CDR1 is SGHAT, CDR2 FQNNGV, per germline. Here the CDR3 reads CASSLAGGLNEQYF. CDR3 coding DNA: TGTGCCAGCAGCTTAGCGGGAGGGCTAAACGAGCAGTACTTC.

This sequence joins TRBV29-1 and TRBJ2-7, with D perhaps given as TRBD1 or TRBD2 (5 bases each). Between the trimmed V and J ends, which lost 1 base and 4 bases, there was a span of 8 bases. Germline loops: CDR1 SQVTM, CDR2 ANQGSEA. There are 12 residues in the CDR3. The CDR3: CSVEGDRYEQYF. In DNA form, the CDR3 reads TGCAGCGTTGAAGGGGACCGATACGAGCAGTACTTC.

To note about this clonotype: Lacking the conserved final phenylalanine or tryptophan, this CDR3 likely reflects a read error. This chain links TRBV5-1 with TRBJ1-2; D not resolved. V lost 0 bases and J 5 bases, leaving 11 bases between the germline ends. Germline V gives CDR1 SGHRS, CDR2 YFSETQ. The CDR3 spans 14 residues. The CDR3 reads CASSLGGTGYGYTL. CDR3 bases: TGCGCCAGCAGCTTGGGGGGAACCGGTTATGGCTACACCCTC.